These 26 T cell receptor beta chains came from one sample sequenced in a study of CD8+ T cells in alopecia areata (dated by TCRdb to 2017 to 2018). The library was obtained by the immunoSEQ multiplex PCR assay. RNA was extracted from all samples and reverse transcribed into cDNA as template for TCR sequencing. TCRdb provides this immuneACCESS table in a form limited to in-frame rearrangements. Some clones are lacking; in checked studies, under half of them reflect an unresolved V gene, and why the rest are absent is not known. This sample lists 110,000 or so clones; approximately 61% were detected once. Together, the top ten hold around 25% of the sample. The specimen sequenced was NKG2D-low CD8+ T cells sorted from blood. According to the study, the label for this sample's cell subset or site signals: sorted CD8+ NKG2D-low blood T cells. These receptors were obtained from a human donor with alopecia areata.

The DNA of the CDR3 is TGCAGCGTTGAAGATCCGACAGGGGGTACGTACGAGCAGTACTTC. It yields the protein CSVEDPTGGTYEQYF. The chain links TRBV29-1 to TRBJ2-7; 9 nucleotides match TRBD1. V lost 0 bases and J lost 4; bases outside the gene matches: 7. The CDR3 is 15 amino acids. Looked up from germline, CDR1 is SQVTM and CDR2 is ANQGSEA.

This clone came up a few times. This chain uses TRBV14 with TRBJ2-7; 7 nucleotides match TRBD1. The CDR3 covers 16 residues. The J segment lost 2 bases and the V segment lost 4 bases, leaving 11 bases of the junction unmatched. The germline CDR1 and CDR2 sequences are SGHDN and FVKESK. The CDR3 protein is CASSPTTGVGTYEQYF. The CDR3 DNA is TGTGCCAGCAGCCCTACCACAGGGGTGGGGACCTACGAGCAGTACTTC. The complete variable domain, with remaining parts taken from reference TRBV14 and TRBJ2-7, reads EAGVTQFPSHSVIEKGQTVTLRCDPISGHDNLYWYRRVMGKEIKFLLHFVKESKQDESGMPNNRFLAERTGGTYSTLKVQPAELEDSGVYFCASSPTTGVGTYEQYFGPGTRLTVT.

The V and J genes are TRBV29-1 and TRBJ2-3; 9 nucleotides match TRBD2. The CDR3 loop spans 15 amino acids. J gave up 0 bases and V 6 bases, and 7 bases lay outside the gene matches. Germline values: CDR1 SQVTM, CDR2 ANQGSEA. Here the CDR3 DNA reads TGCAGCGTACCACTAGCGGGTGCTAGCACAGATACGCAGTATTTT. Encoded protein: CSVPLAGASTDTQYF.

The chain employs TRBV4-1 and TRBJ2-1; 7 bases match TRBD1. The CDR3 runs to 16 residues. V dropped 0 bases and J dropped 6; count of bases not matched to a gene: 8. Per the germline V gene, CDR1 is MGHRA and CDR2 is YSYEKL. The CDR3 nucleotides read TGCGCCAGCAGCCAAGAGACAGGGTCTTTTTCCAATGAGCAGTTCTTC. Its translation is CASSQETGSFSNEQFF.

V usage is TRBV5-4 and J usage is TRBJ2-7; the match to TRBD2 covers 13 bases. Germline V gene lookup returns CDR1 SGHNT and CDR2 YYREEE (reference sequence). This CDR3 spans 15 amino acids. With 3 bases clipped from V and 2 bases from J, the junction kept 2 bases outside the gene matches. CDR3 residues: CASSSGTSGTYEQYF. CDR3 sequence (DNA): TGTGCCAGCAGCTCCGGGACTAGCGGGACCTACGAGCAGTACTTC.

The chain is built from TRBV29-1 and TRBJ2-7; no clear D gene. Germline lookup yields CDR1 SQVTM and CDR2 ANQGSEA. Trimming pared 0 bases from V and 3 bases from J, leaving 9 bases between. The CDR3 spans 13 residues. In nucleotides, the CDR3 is TGCAGCGTTGAAGAGGGCCCGAACTACGAGCAGTACTTC. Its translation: CSVEEGPNYEQYF.

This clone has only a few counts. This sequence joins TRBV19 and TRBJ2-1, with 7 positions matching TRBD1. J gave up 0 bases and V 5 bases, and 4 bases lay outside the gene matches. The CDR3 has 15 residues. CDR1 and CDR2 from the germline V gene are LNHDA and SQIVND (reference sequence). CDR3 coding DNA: TGTGCCAGTAGTGAGACAGGGAGCTCCTACAATGAGCAGTTCTTC. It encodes CASSETGSSYNEQFF.

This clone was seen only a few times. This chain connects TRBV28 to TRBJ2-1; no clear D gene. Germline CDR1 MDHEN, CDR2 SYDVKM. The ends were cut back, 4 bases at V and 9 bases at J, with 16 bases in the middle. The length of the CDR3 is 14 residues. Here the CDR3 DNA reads TGTGCCAGCAGTTCCCCAATGAGGACCCGTGAGCAGTTCTTC. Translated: CASSSPMRTREQFF. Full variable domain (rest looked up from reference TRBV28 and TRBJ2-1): DVKVTQSSRYLVKRTGEKVFLECVQDMDHENMFWYRQDPGLGLRLIYFSYDVKMKEKGDIPEGYSVSREKKERFSLILESASTNQTSMYLCASSSPMRTREQFFGPGTRLTVL.

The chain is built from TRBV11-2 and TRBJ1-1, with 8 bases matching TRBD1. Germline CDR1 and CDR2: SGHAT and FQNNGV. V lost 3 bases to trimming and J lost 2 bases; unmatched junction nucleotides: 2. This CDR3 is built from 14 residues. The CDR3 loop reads CASSFGQGNTEAFF. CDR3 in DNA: TGTGCCAGCAGCTTCGGACAGGGTAACACTGAAGCTTTCTTT.

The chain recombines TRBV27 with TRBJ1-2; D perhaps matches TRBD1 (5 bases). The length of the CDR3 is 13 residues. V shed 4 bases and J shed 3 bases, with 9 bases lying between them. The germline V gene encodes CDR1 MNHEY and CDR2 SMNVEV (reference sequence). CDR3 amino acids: CASSSGGDYGYTF. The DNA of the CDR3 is TGTGCCAGCAGTTCCGGGGGGGACTATGGCTACACCTTC.

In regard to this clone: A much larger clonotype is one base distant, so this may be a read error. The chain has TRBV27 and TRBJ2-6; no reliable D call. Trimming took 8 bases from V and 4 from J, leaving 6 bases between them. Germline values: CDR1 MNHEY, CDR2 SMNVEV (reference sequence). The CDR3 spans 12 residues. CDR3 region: CASGFGANVLTF. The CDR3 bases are TGTGCCAGCGGCTTCGGGGCCAACGTCCTGACTTTC.

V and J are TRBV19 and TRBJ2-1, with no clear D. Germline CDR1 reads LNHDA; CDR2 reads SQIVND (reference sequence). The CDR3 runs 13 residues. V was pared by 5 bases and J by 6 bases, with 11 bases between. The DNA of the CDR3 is TGTGCCAGTAGTGCCCTCTCGGGCAATGAGCAGTTCTTC. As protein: CASSALSGNEQFF.

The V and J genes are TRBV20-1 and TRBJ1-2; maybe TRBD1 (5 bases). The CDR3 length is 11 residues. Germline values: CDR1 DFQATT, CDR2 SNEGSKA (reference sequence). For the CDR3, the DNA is TGCCGGACAAGCCGACTCTATGGCTACACCTTC. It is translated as CRTSRLYGYTF.

Written as DNA, the CDR3 is TGTGCCAGCAGTGATGAAATTCTGAGTACACAAGAGACCCAGTACTTC. Its protein product is CASSDEILSTQETQYF. The rearrangement uses TRBV6-1 and TRBJ2-5, with D hard to call. Germline lookup yields CDR1 MNHNS and CDR2 SASEGT. V lost 3 bases, J lost 2 bases, and 16 bases lay in between. The CDR3 contains 16 residues.

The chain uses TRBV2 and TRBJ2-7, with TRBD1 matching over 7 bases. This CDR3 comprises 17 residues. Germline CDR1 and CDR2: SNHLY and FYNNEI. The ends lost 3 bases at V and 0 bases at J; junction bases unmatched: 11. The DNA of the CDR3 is TGTGCCAGCAGTGATTTGCTCGGGGACAGCGACTCCTACGAGCAGTACTTC. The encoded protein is CASSDLLGDSDSYEQYF.

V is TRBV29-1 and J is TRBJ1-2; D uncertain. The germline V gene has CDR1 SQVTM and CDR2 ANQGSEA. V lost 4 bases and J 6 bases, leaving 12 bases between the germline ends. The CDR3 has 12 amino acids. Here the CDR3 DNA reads TGCAGCGTTGTTAACAGTCGGAATGGCTACACCTTC. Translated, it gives CSVVNSRNGYTF. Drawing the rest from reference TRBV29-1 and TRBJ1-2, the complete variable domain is SAVISQKPSRDICQRGTSLTIQCQVDSQVTMMFWYRQQPGQSLTLIATANQGSEATYESGFVIDKFPISRPNLTFSTLTVSNMSPEDSSIYLCSVVNSRNGYTFGSGTRLTVV.

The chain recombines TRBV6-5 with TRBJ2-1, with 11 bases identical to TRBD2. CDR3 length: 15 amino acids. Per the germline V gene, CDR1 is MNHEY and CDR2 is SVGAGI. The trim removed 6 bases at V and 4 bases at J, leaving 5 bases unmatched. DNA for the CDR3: TGTGCCAGCAGCACTAGCGGGGGATTATACAATGAGCAGTTCTTC. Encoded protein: CASSTSGGLYNEQFF.

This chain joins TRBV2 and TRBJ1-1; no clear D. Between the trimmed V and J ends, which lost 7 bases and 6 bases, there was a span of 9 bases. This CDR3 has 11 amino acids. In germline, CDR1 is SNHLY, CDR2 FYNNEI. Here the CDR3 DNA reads TGTGCCAGCAAGGGCAGACCTGAAGCTTTCTTT. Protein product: CASKGRPEAFF.

The CDR3 is CSLTPFGGGNTQYF. Written as DNA, the CDR3 is TGCAGCTTAACCCCCTTCGGAGGGGGGAATACGCAGTATTTT. The chain carries TRBV29-1 and TRBJ2-3; TRBD1 or TRBD2 may be the D gene (6 bases each). V gave up 8 bases and J gave up 7 bases, with 22 bases separating them. This CDR3 region has 14 residues. CDR1 is SQVTM, CDR2 ANQGSEA, per germline.

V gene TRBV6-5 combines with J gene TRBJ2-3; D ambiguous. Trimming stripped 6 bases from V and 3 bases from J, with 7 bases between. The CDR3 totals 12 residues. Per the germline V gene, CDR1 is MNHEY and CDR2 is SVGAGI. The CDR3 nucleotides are TGTGCCAGCAGGCTAGGAACAGATACGCAGTATTTT. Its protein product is CASRLGTDTQYF.

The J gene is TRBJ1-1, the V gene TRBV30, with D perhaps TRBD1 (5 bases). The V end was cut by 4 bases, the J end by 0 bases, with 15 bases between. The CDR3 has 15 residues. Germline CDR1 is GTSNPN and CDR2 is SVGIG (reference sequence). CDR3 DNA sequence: TGTGCCTGGATGCAGGTTATGGGGCTGAACACTGAAGCTTTCTTT. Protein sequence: CAWMQVMGLNTEAFF.

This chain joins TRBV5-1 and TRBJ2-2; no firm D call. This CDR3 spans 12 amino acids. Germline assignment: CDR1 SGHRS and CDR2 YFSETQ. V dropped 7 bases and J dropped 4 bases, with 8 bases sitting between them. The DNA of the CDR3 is TGCGCCAGCCTCGGTCCCACCGGGGAGCTGTTTTTT. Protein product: CASLGPTGELFF.

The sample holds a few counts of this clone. CDR3 residues: CSVEAGTGYEQYF. CDR3 DNA: TGCAGCGTTGAAGCGGGAACTGGGTACGAGCAGTACTTC. This chain links TRBV29-1 with TRBJ2-7, with D perhaps matching TRBD2 (5 bases). CDR1 and CDR2 from the germline V gene are SQVTM and ANQGSEA. V lost 1 base to trimming and J lost 4 bases, with 11 bases between them. There are 13 residues in the CDR3.

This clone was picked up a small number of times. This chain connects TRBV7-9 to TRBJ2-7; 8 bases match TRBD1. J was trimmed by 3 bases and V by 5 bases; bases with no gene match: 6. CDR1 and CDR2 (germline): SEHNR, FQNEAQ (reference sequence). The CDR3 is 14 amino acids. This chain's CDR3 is CASSARTGNYEQYF. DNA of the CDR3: TGTGCCAGCAGCGCCCGGACAGGGAACTACGAGCAGTACTTC.

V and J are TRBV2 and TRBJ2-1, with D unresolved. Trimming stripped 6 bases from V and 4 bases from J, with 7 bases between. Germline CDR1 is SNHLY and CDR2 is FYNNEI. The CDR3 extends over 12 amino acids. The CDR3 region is CASRIKYNEQFF. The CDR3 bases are TGTGCCAGCAGAATAAAATACAATGAGCAGTTCTTC.

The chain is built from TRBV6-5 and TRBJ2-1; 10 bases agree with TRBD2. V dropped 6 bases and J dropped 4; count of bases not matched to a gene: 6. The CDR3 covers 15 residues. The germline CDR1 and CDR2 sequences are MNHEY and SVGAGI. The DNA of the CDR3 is TGTGCCAGCAGGCTACAGACTAGCGGGTACAATGAGCAGTTCTTC. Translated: CASRLQTSGYNEQFF.